This paragraph covers one T cell receptor beta chain sequence. Antigen unknown. This specimen belongs to a study of regulatory T cells in long-lasting Graves disease. Study results and limitations: With a small sample size, accuracy may have been reduced. With a few thousand shared public clonotypes, persistent patients exceeded new patients, who shared about a thousand.

As to time point: newly diagnosed GD, antithyroid drugs for less than 3 months. From PBMCs, RNA was extracted and then used to make the TCR library. Researchers made TCR beta libraries by using iRepertoire HTBI primers and running Arm-PCR on CDR3 regions. TCRdb redid the calling of the multiplex PCR reads with MiXCR, one entry per CDR3 protein. The sample has around 500,000 distinct CDR3 sequences, around 12% seen once. These sequences were also reported in another study, on T cells in Graves' hyperthyroidism and ophthalmopathy. That publication notes: Diagnosis rested on symptoms, serum thyroxine and TRAb, thyroid ultrasound, and orbital computed tomography.

Sequencing used peripheral blood mononuclear cells (PBMCs), obtained at new diagnosis, from a patient treated with antithyroid drugs. The receptor was derived from a woman aged 25 to 39 with Graves disease.

CDR3 protein: CASSQGWSDTQYF. In nucleotides, the CDR3 is TGCGCCAGCAGCCAAGGCTGGTCAGATACGCAGTATTTT. The rearrangement links TRBV4-1 to TRBJ2-3; D gene ambiguous. The CDR3 loop spans 13 amino acids. V lost 1 base, J lost 4 bases, and 6 bases lay in between. Germline V gene data show CDR1 as MGHRA and CDR2 as YSYEKL.